This note documents a single TCR beta chain sequence. This entry comes from a study of blood T cell repertoires in COVID-19. Study-wide context: Samples of COVID-19 (acute and convalescent) were obtained from the United States, Italy and Spain. In each case, the material was cDNA or gDNA derived from T cells, B-cell-depleted T cells, or PBMCs.

In the authors' methods: Estimation of nucleated cell counts was performed using reference gene primer amplification. Here immunoSEQ multiplex PCR was the method, and the copy in TCRdb shows in-frame clones only, minus some. That table gives V, J and clone size, and the DNA gave D and trimming. The table records some 530,000 clones, 70% to 90% of them present only once. V was shortened by 8 bases and J by 2 bases, with 9 bases between the two germline ends. The length of the CDR3 is 12 residues. Germline CDR1 is MDHEN and CDR2 is SYDVKM. The chain links TRBV28 to TRBJ1-2, with a tentative D call TRBD1 (5 bases). Sequencing used peripheral blood. The TCR sequence derives from a human donor in a cohort sampled during active COVID-19. CDR3 bases: TGTGCCAGCCAGGGCGGCAACTATGGCTACACCTTC. It is translated as CASQGGNYGYTF.